This TCR beta chain stems from a study of shared clonotypes between healthy human individuals. Across the study: Two female and three male donors aged 18 to 49 were enrolled.

Genomic DNA per cell subset filled all wells of several immunoSEQ plates. The protocol was immunoSEQ multiplex PCR, while the TCRdb copy is restricted to in-frame clones and leaves out a portion. In the table there are 660,000 or so clones, approximately 96% of which are singletons. CDR3 length: 14 amino acids. Germline V gene sequence: CDR1 SEHNR, CDR2 FQNEAQ (reference sequence). Trimming shortened V by 6 bases and J by 6 bases, and 14 bases separated the two germline ends. Naive CD8 cells were CD45RO-negative, positively selected for CCR7, excluding terminally differentiated effector memory CD45RA+ cells. Participating donors were healthy, HIV-negative adults free of recent acute infections or vaccinations. Every contributor of samples was a Caucasian grown-up residing in Nashville, Tennessee.

The chain has TRBV7-9 and TRBJ2-2; weak D call: TRBD2 (6 bases). The sequenced sample was naive CD8+ T cells sorted from blood. This receptor was identified in a woman aged 30 to 39 in good health. CDR3 protein: CASRVAGIAGELFF. CDR3 sequence (DNA): TGTGCCAGCAGGGTGGCGGGAATCGCCGGGGAGCTGTTTTTT. The full variable domain, with the rest looked up from reference TRBV7-9 and TRBJ2-2, is DTGVSQNPRHKITKRGQNVTFRCDPISEHNRLYWYRQTLGQGPEFLTYFQNEAQLEKSRLLSDRFSAERPKGSFSTLEIQRTEQGDSAMYLCASRVAGIAGELFFGEGSRLTVL.